Following are 3 T cell receptor beta chains from one sample sequenced in a study of OX40 agonist ivuxolimab in advanced cancers. Produced via immunoSEQ multiplex PCR; TCRdb's table is partial and in-frame only. Here the sample spans approximately 60,000 clones, approximately 86% being singletons. The sample was CD4+ or CD8+ T cells sorted from blood, taken in a trial of the OX40 agonist ivuxolimab. The receptors derive from an adult with an advanced solid tumor such as melanoma, head and neck, liver or kidney cancer.

The chain has TRBV28 and TRBJ1-2; the D is unclear. Germline-derived CDR1 and CDR2 are MDHEN and SYDVKM. CDR3 size: 11 residues. Trimming shortened V by 6 bases and J by 5 bases, and 7 bases separated the two germline ends. CDR3 sequence reads: CASSLAYGYTF. CDR3 nucleotide sequence: TGTGCCAGCAGCCTAGCATATGGCTACACCTTC.

The chain recombines TRBV2 with TRBJ2-2; D is uncertain. Germline V lookup: CDR1 SNHLY, CDR2 FYNNEI. V shed 5 bases and J shed 0 bases, with 13 bases lying between them. The CDR3 spans 16 residues. The CDR3 protein is CASSPVGGANTGELFF. The CDR3 bases are TGTGCCAGCAGTCCCGTTGGCGGTGCGAACACCGGGGAGCTGTTTTTT.

The chain joins TRBV9 to TRBJ1-2; D not certain. CDR3 size: 11 residues. Trimming removed 4 bases at V and 7 bases at J, with 8 bases between. In germline, CDR1 is SGDLS, CDR2 YYNGEE. CDR3 in DNA: TGTGCCAGCAGCTCTACGCGTGGCTACACCTTC. Amino acids: CASSSTRGYTF.